The clone carrying this T cell receptor (beta chain) appeared a few times. Its antigen is still unknown. From germline, CDR1 is GTSNPN and CDR2 SVGIG (reference sequence). Trimming took 4 bases from V and 7 from J, leaving 22 bases between them. This CDR3 spans 16 amino acids. These data originate in a study of cytomegalovirus exposure and HLA in healthy donors. At the level of the study: Unique TCRs numbering about 85 million, obtained from HLA-typed donors, made up an early data release.

Use of 60 Vbeta and 13 Jbeta primers characterized the PCR. Here immunoSEQ multiplex PCR was the method, and the copy in TCRdb shows in-frame clones only, minus some. Found here are 130,000 to 150,000 clones, 75% to 80% of them singletons; the top ten hold around 3.7%. Regarding the study as a whole: Rare TCR sequences predominated, though certain public TCRs were found in many donors.

The clonotype originates from a man aged 18-30 years in good health and CMV-seronegative. The chain links TRBV30 to TRBJ2-2, with a weak D call TRBD2 (6 bases). The specimen was PBMCs. CDR3 sequence (DNA): TGTGCCTGGAAGGTCTTGGATGGAGGGCGAGGCGGGGAGCTGTTTTTT. This translates into CAWKVLDGGRGGELFF.